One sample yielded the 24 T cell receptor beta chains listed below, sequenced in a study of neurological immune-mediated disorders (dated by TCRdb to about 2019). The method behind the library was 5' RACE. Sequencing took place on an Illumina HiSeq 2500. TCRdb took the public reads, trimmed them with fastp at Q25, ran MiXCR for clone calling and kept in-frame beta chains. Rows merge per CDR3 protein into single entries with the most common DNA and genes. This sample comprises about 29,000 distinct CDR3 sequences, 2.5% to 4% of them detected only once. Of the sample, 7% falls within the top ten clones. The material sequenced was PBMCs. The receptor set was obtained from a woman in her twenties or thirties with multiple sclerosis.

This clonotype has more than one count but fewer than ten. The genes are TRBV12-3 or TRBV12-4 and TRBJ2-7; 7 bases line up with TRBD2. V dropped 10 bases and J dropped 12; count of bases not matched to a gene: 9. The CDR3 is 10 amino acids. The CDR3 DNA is TGTGCCACCCGGAGGCGGGAGTCGTACTTC. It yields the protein CATRRRESYF.

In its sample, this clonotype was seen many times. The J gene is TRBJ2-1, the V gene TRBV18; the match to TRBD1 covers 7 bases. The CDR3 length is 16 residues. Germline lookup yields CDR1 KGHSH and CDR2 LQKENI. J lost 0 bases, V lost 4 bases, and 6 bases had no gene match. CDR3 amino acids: CASSQGAERSYNEQFF. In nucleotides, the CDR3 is TGTGCCAGCTCACAGGGGGCGGAACGCTCCTACAATGAGCAGTTCTTC.

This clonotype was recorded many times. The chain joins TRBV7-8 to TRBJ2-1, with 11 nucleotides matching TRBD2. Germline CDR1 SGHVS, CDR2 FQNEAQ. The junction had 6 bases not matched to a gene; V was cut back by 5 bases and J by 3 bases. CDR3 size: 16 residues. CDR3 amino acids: CASSQLAGGLYNEQFF. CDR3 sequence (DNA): TGTGCCAGCAGCCAGCTAGCGGGAGGTCTCTACAATGAGCAGTTCTTC.

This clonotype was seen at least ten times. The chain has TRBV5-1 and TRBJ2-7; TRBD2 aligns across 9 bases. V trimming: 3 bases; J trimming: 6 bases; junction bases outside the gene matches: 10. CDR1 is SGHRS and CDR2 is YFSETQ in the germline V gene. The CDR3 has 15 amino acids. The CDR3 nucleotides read TGCGCCAGCAGCTCGGACGGGACTAGCCATTTCGAGCAGTACTTC. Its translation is CASSSDGTSHFEQYF.

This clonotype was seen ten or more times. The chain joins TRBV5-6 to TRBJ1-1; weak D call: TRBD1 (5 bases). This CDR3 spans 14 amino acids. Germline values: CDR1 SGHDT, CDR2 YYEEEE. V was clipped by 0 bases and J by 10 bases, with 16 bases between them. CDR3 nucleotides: TGTGCCAGCAGCTTGGGGGGTCCAGGGCAGTCAGCTTTCTTT. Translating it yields CASSLGGPGQSAFF.

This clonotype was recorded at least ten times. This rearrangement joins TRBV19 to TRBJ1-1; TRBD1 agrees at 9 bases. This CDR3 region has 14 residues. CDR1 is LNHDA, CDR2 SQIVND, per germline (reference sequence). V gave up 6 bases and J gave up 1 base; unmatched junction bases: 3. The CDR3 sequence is CASRDRGSNTEAFF. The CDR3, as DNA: TGTGCCAGTAGGGACAGGGGTTCGAACACTGAAGCTTTCTTT.

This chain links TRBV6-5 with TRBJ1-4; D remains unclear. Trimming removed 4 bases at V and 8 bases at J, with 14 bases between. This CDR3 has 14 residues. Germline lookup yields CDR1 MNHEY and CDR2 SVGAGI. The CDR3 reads CASSSGANREKLFF. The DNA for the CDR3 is TGTGCCAGCAGTTCGGGAGCCAATCGGGAAAAACTGTTTTTT.

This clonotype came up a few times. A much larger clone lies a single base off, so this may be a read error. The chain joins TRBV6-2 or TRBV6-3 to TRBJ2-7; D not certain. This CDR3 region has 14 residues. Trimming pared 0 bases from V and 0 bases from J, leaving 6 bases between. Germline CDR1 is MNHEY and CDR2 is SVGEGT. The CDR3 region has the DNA TGTGCCAGCAGTTACTCGGAAAACTCCTACGAGCAGTACTTC. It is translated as CASSYSENSYEQYF.

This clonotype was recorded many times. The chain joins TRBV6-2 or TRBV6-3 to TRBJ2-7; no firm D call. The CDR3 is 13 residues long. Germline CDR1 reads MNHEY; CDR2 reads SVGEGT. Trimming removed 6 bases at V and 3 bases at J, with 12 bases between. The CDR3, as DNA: TGTGCCAGCAGACTTGGGTCGGTCTACGAGCAGTACTTC. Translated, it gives CASRLGSVYEQYF.

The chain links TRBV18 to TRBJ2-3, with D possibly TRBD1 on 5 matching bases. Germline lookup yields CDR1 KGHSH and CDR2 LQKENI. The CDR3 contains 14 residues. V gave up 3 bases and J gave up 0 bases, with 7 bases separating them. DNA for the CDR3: TGTGCCAGCTCACCCAGGGCTAGCACAGATACGCAGTATTTT. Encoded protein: CASSPRASTDTQYF.

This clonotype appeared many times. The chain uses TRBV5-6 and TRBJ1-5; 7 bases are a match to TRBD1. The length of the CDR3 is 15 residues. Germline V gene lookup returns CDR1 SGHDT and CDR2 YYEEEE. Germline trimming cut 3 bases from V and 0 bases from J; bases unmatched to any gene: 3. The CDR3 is CASSYTGVSNQPQHF. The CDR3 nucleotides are TGTGCCAGCAGCTACACAGGGGTTAGCAATCAGCCCCAGCATTTT.

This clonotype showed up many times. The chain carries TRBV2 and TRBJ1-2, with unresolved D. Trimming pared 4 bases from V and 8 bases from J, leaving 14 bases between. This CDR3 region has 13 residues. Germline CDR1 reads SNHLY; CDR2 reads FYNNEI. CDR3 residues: CASSADRAYGYTF. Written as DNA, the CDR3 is TGTGCCAGCAGTGCCGATAGGGCGTACGGCTACACCTTC. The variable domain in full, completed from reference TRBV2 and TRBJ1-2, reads EPEVTQTPSHQVTQMGQEVILRCVPISNHLYFYWYRQILGQKVEFLVSFYNNEISEKSEIFDDQFSVERPDGSNFTLKIRSTKLEDSAMYFCASSADRAYGYTFGSGTRLTVV.

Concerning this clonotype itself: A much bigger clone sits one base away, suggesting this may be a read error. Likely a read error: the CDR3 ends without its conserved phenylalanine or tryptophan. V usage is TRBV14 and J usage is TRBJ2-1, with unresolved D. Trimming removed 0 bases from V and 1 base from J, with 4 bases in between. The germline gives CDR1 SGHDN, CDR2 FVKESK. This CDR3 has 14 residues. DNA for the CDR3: TGTGCCAGCAGCCAAGAAGGGTCCTACAATGAGCAGTTCTAC. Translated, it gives CASSQEGSYNEQFY.

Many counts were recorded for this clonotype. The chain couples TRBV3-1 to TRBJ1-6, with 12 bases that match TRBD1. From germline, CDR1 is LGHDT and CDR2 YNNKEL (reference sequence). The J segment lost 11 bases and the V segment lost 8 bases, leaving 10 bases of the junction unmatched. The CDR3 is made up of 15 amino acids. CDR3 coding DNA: TGTGCCAGCGGCCCCGGGACAGGGGGCCTAGCACCCCTCCACTTT. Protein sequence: CASGPGTGGLAPLHF.

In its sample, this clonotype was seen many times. This CDR3 reads CASSPGPGQGYEQYF. The DNA for the CDR3 is TGTGCCAGCAGCCCCGGACCGGGACAGGGATACGAGCAGTACTTC. The chain recombines TRBV7-2 with TRBJ2-7; 9 bases align to TRBD1. Germline V gene data show CDR1 as SGHTA and CDR2 as FQGNSA. The CDR3 loop spans 15 amino acids. After removal of 5 bases from V and 4 bases from J, the junction contained 9 bases not matched to a gene.

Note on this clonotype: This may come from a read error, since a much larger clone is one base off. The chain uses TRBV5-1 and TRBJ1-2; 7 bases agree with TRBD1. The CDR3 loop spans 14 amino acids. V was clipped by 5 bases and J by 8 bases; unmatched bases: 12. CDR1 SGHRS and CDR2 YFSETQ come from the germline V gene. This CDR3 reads CASSPGQVLEGYTF. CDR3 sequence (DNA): TGCGCCAGCAGTCCTGGACAGGTTCTAGAAGGCTACACCTTC.

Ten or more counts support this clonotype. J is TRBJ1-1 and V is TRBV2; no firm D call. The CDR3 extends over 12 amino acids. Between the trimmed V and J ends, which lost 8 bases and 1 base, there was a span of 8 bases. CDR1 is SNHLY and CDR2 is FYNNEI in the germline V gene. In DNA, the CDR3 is TGTGCCAGCCACAGAGCGAACACTGAAGCTTTCTTT. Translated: CASHRANTEAFF.

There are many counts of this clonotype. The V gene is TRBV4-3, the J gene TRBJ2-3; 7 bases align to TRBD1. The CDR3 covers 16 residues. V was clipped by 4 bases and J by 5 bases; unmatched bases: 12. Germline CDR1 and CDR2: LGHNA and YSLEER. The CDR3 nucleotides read TGCGCCAGCAGCCCCCGTGGGCAGGGGGTGTTAGATACGCAGTATTTT. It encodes CASSPRGQGVLDTQYF.

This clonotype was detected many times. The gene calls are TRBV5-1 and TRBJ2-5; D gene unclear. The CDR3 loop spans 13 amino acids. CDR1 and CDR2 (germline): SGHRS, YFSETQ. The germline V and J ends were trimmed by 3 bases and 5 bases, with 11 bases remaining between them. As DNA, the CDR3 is TGCGCCAGCAGCTCTGCCGCTGAGGAGACCCAGTACTTC. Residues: CASSSAAEETQYF. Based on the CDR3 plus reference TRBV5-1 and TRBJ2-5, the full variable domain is KAGVTQTPRYLIKTRGQQVTLSCSPISGHRSVSWYQQTPGQGLQFLFEYFSETQRNKGNFPGRFSGRQFSNSRSEMNVSTLELGDSALYLCASSSAAEETQYFGPGTRLLVL.

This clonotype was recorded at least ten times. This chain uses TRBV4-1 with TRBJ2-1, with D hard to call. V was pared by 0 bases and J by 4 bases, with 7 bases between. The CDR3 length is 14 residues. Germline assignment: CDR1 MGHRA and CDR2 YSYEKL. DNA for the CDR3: TGCGCCAGCAGCCAAGATTGGGGTTACAATGAGCAGTTCTTC. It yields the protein CASSQDWGYNEQFF.

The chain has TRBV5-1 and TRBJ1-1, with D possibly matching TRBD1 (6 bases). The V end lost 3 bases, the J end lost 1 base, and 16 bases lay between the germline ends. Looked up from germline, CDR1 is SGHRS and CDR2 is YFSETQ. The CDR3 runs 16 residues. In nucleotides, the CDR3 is TGCGCCAGCAGCTGGACCTTACAGGGCTCGAACACTGAAGCTTTCTTT. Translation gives CASSWTLQGSNTEAFF.

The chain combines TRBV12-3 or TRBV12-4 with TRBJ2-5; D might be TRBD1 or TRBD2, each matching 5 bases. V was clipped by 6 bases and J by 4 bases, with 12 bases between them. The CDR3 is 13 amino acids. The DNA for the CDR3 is TGTGCCAGCAGGGGGGAAACCGTAGAGACCCAGTACTTC. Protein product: CASRGETVETQYF.

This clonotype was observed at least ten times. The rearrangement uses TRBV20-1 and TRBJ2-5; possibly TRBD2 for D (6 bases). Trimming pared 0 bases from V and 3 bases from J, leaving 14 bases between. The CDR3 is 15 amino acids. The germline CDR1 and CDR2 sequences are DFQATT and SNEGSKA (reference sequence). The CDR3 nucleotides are TGCAGTGCTAGAGACTGGGGACTGAGAAAAGAGACCCAGTACTTC. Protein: CSARDWGLRKETQYF.

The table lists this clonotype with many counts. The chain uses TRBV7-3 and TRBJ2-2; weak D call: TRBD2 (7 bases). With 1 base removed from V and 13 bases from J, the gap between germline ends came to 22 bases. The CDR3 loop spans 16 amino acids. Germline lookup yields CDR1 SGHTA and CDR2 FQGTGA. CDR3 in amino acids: CASSLNPGGLEGPLFF. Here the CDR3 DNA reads TGTGCCAGCAGCTTAAACCCGGGGGGCCTGGAAGGTCCGCTGTTTTTT.